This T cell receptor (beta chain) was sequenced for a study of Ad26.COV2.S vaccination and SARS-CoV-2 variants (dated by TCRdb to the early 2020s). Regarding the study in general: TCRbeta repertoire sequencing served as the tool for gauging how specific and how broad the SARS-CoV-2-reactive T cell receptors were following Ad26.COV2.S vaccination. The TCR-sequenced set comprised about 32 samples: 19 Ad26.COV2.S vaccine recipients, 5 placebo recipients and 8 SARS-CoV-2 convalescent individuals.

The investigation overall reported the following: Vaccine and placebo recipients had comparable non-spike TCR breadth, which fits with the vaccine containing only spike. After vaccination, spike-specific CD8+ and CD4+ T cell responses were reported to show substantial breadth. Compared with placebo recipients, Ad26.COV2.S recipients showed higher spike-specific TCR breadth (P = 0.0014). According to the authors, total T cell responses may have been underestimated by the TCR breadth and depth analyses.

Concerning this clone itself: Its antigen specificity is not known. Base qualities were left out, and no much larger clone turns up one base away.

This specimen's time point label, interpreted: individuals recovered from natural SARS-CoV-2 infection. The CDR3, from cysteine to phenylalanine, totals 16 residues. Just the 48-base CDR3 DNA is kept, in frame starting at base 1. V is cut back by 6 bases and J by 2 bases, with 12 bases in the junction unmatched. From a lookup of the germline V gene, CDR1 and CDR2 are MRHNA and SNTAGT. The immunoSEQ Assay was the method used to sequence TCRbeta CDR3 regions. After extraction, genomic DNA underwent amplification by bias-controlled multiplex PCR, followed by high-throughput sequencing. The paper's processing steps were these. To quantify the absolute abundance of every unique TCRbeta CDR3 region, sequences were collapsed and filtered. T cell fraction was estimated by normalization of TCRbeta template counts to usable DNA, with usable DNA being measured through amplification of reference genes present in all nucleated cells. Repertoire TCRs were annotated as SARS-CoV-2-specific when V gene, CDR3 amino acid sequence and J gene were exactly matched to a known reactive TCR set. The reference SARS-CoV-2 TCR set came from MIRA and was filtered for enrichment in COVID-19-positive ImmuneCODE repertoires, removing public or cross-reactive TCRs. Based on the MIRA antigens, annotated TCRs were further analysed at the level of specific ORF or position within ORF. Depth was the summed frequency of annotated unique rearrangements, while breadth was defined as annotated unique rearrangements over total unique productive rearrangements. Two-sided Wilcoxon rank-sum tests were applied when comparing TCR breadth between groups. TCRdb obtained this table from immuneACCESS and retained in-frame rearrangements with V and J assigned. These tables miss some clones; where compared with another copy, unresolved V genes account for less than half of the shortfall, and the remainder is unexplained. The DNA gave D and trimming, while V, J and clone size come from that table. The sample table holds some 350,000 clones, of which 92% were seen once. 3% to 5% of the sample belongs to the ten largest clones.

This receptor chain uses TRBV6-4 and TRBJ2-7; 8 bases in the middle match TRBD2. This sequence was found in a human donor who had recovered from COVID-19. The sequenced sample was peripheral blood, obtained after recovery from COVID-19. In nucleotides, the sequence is TGTGCCAGCAGGAGGGGTTTGCTAGCGGGCCCCTACGAGCAGTACTTC. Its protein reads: CASRRGLLAGPYEQYF.